This T cell receptor beta chain originates from a study of T-cell reconstitution after alpha-beta-depleted transplantation in children. Study conclusions and caveats: Surviving recipient T cells and thymic progenitors underlay high day-60 TCRbeta diversity in some patients. Reportedly, only several hundred clones from non-depleted graft cells drove alpha-beta T-cell counts at about two months.

Notes on this clonotype: The antigen is not known.

Preparation of the TCRbeta library used unique molecular identifiers. TCRdb analysed the PCR reads with MiXCR anew, one entry per CDR3 protein. The profile covers tens of thousands of distinct CDR3 sequences, with around 56% appearing a single time and under 40% taken by the ten largest. The material was peripheral blood, obtained before TCRalphabeta/CD19-depleted stem cell transplant. The TCR comes from a boy younger than two with SCID, due to receive a stem cell transplant.

In DNA, the CDR3 is TGCAGCGTTGCGAGGCTAGACGCGAGCTCCTACGAGCAGTACTTC. This encodes CSVARLDASSYEQYF. The J gene is TRBJ2-7, the V gene TRBV29-1; D gene unclear. This CDR3 contains 15 residues. Trimming took 4 bases from V and 0 from J, leaving 16 bases between them. Per germline, CDR1 SQVTM and CDR2 ANQGSEA.